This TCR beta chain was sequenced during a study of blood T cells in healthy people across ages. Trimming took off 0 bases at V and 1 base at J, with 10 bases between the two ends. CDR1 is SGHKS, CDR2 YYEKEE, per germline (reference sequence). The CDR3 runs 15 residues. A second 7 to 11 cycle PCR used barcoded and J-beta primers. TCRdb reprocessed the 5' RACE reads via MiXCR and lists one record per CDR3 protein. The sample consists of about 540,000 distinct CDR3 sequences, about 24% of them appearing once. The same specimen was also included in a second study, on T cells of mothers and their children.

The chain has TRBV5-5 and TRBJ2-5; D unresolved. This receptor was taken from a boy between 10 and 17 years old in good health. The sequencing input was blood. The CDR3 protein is CASSLVSRSQETQYF. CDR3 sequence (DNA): TGTGCCAGCAGCTTGGTATCGCGCAGCCAAGAGACCCAGTACTTC.